This record concerns one T cell receptor beta chain sequence. The antigen is not known. This CDR3 comprises 15 residues. The germline gives CDR1 SGDLS, CDR2 YYNGEE. V was clipped by 3 bases and J by 3 bases; unmatched bases: 4. The data were produced by immunoSEQ multiplex PCR, yet TCRdb's version contains in-frame clones alone and is incomplete. The table shows about 79,000 clones, with roughly 93% occurring only once. This specimen comes from a study of cytomegalovirus exposure and HLA in healthy donors. Study at large: According to later analysis, the same platform produced the 130 or so validation and about 700 first-cohort repertoires. Study-level results: Researchers catalogued over 150 TCR beta chains as cytomegalovirus-associated.

What was sequenced was PBMCs. The chain is built from TRBV9 and TRBJ2-1; TRBD1 agrees at 9 bases. The sequence was collected from a woman aged 25 to 39 in good health and CMV-seronegative. The CDR3 loop is CASSASGQGYNEQFF. CDR3 sequence (DNA): TGTGCCAGCAGCGCCTCGGGACAGGGCTACAATGAGCAGTTCTTC.